A single sample is the source of the 14 T cell receptor beta chains below, sequenced in a study of blood T cells in healthy people across ages. Primers used in a second PCR of about 6 to 11 cycles were a sample-barcoded 5' primer and a J-beta primer mix. MiXCR, run by TCRdb on the 5' RACE reads, gives a single entry per CDR3 protein. The table shows more than 650,000 distinct CDR3 sequences, with approximately 22% occurring only once. Sequencing input: blood. These receptors were taken from a man between 70 and 80 years old in good health.

The rearrangement joins TRBV19 to TRBJ1-4, with D hard to call. Germline V gene data show CDR1 as LNHDA and CDR2 as SQIVND (reference sequence). The V end lost 3 bases, the J end lost 8 bases, and 13 bases lay between the germline ends. This CDR3 is 14 amino acids long. The CDR3 loop is CASSMEVKVEKLFF. The CDR3 nucleotides read TGTGCCAGTAGTATGGAGGTCAAAGTGGAAAAACTGTTTTTT.

This clonotype was picked up a small number of times. V is TRBV7-2 and J is TRBJ2-1; perhaps TRBD2 as D (7 bases). With the DNA end fitting TRBJ2-5 better, the J assignment may be wrong. In germline, CDR1 is SGHTA, CDR2 FQGNSA. The CDR3 consists of 15 residues. CDR3 bases: TGTGCCAGCAGCTTACGGGGGGCCGGTAGAGAGACCCAGTACTTC. The encoded protein is CASSLRGAGRETQYF.

Many counts were recorded for this clonotype. The chain uses TRBV6-1 and TRBJ1-2, with 10 bases matching TRBD1. After removal of 4 bases from V and 4 bases from J, the junction contained 6 bases not matched to a gene. The CDR3 extends over 15 amino acids. Germline CDR1 reads MNHNS; CDR2 reads SASEGT. The CDR3 DNA follows: TGTGCCAGCAGTGTGGACAGGGGGGAAAGCTATGGCTACACCTTC. It specifies CASSVDRGESYGYTF.

In its sample, this clonotype was seen many times. The gene calls are TRBV6-6 and TRBJ1-2; D uncertain. V dropped 0 bases and J dropped 4 bases, with 15 bases sitting between them. In germline, CDR1 is MNHNY, CDR2 SVGAGI (reference sequence). The CDR3 runs 16 residues. CDR3 protein: CASSYSSGSPLYGYTF. CDR3 coding DNA: TGTGCCAGCAGTTACTCGTCGGGGTCGCCTCTCTATGGCTACACCTTC.

This clonotype was detected only a few times. The genes are TRBV11-2 and TRBJ1-2; possibly TRBD1 for D (5 bases). CDR3 length: 14 amino acids. Germline values: CDR1 SGHAT, CDR2 FQNNGV. The ends were cut back, 6 bases at V and 1 base at J, with 12 bases in the middle. The CDR3 region has the DNA TGTGCCAGCAGACGGGACGGATATAACTATGGCTACACCTTC. It encodes CASRRDGYNYGYTF.

The gene calls are TRBV5-1 and TRBJ2-5; 8 positions match TRBD2. The J call is uncertain, as TRBJ2-1 better fits the DNA end. CDR1 is SGHRS and CDR2 is YFSETQ in the germline V gene. The CDR3 contains 16 residues. Written as DNA, the CDR3 is TGCGCCAGCAGCTCCTTAGCGGGGCTCCCTACCAATGAGCAGTTCTTC. Protein product: CASSSLAGLPTNEQFF.

This clonotype was found a few times. The CDR3 loop reads CASRDRATDTQYF. CDR3 DNA: TGTGCCAGTAGGGACAGGGCCACAGATACGCAGTATTTT. This chain joins TRBV19 and TRBJ2-3; 8 bases align to TRBD1. Germline V gives CDR1 LNHDA, CDR2 SQIVND (reference sequence). This CDR3 is 13 amino acids long. V lost 6 bases to trimming and J lost 2 bases; unmatched junction nucleotides: 1.

This rearrangement joins TRBV14 to TRBJ2-2; TRBD2 matches 9 bases. The J segment lost 6 bases and the V segment lost 1 base, leaving 3 bases of the junction unmatched. The CDR3 totals 15 residues. Germline-derived CDR1 and CDR2 are SGHDN and FVKESK. DNA for the CDR3: TGTGCCAGCAGCCAAGCCGCGGGAGGGCCCGGGGAGCTGTTTTTT. Translation gives CASSQAAGGPGELFF.

This clonotype was seen a handful of times. The V and J genes are TRBV20-1 and TRBJ1-2; D might be TRBD1 (6 bases). V shed 4 bases and J shed 5 bases, with 11 bases lying between them. This CDR3 has 12 residues. In germline, CDR1 is DFQATT, CDR2 SNEGSKA (reference sequence). The CDR3 region is CSAKGGAYGYTF. Here the CDR3 DNA reads TGCAGTGCTAAAGGGGGAGCTTATGGCTACACCTTC.

As for this clonotype: The junction departs from germline at one end; a sequencing error may be responsible. The chain has TRBV20-1 and TRBJ2-5; perhaps TRBD2 as D (5 bases). This CDR3 spans 13 amino acids. Germline V gene data show CDR1 as DFQATT and CDR2 as SNEGSKA (reference sequence). CDR3 in DNA: TGCAGTGCTAGGGACTCCTTTGGGGAAGTCTTGTTCTTC. It is translated as CSARDSFGEVLFF.

This clonotype was counted between two and nine times. V and J are TRBV3-1 and TRBJ2-3; D perhaps matches TRBD2 (6 bases). From germline, CDR1 is LGHDT and CDR2 YNNKEL (reference sequence). V was trimmed by 5 bases and J by 4 bases, leaving 13 bases between them. CDR3 length: 14 amino acids. The CDR3 sequence: CASSSGGGADTQYF. CDR3 in DNA: TGTGCCAGCAGCTCCGGCGGAGGGGCAGATACGCAGTATTTT.

CDR3 DNA sequence: TGTGCCAGCAGCGTAGGTGTGGGAGAGACCCAGTACTTC. Translation gives CASSVGVGETQYF. The V gene is TRBV9, the J gene TRBJ2-5, with D uncertain. Trimming stripped 0 bases from V and 4 bases from J, with 7 bases between. Germline CDR1 SGDLS, CDR2 YYNGEE. CDR3 length: 13 residues.

The CDR3 reads CASSQEVRGADTQYF. DNA for the CDR3: TGCGCCAGCAGCCAAGAGGTCCGGGGGGCAGATACGCAGTATTTT. This chain connects TRBV4-1 to TRBJ2-3; 7 bases map to TRBD2. J gave up 4 bases and V 0 bases, and 4 bases lay outside the gene matches. CDR1 and CDR2 from the germline V gene are MGHRA and YSYEKL. CDR3 length: 15 amino acids.

CDR3 coding DNA: TGCAGCGTTGTCCCTCGGACAGGGGGGGACAATGAGCAGTTCTTC. Protein product: CSVVPRTGGDNEQFF. V gene TRBV29-1 combines with J gene TRBJ2-1, with 10 bases aligning to TRBD1. The V gene's germline CDR1 is SQVTM and CDR2 ANQGSEA. The CDR3 loop spans 15 amino acids. V shed 4 bases and J 5 bases; nucleotides not matched to a gene: 8.